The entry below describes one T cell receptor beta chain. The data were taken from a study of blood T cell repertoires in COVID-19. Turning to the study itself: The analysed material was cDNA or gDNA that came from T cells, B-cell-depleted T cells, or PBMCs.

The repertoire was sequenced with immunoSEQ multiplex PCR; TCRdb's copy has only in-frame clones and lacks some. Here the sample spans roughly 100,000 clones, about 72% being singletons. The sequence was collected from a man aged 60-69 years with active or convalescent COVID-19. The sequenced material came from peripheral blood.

The CDR3 DNA follows: TGTGCCAGCAGTTTTACCAGGGATCAGCCCCAGCATTTT. This codes for CASSFTRDQPQHF. The J gene is TRBJ1-5, the V gene TRBV12-3 or TRBV12-4; tentative D call: TRBD1 (5 bases). CDR3 length equals 13 residues. The ends were cut back, 3 bases at V and 5 bases at J, with 8 bases in the middle.